Given below is one T cell receptor beta chain in context. Antigen: not known. Germline V lookup: CDR1 KGHSH, CDR2 LQKENI. The CDR3 length is 14 residues. With V trimmed by 5 bases and J by 3 bases, 7 bases remained unmatched. The record originates from a study of cytomegalovirus exposure and HLA in healthy donors. Study-wide background: Previous work identified roughly 120 million unique TCR beta sequences from some 170 million T cells. Study conclusions and caveats: Associated with cytomegalovirus, according to the listing, were 150 to 200 TCR beta chains.

Vbeta (60) and Jbeta (13) primers were used in the PCR. The repertoire was sequenced with immunoSEQ multiplex PCR; TCRdb's copy has only in-frame clones and lacks some. The profile shows over 100,000 clones, 60% to 80% of them singletons. The chain recombines TRBV18 with TRBJ2-7; 7 bases agree with TRBD1. Sequenced: PBMCs. The TCR was taken from a man aged 45 to 65 in good health and CMV-seropositive. DNA for the CDR3: TGTGCCAGCTCAGAAAGACAGGGTTACTACGAGCAGTACTTC. Amino acids: CASSERQGYYEQYF. Filled out from reference TRBV18 and TRBJ2-7, the complete variable domain reads NAGVMQNPRHLVRRRGQEARLRCSPMKGHSHVYWYRQLPEEGLKFMVYLQKENIIDESGMPKERFSAEFPKEGPSILRIQQVVRGDSAAYFCASSERQGYYEQYFGPGTRLTVT.